Presented here are 25 T cell receptor beta chains from one specimen sequenced in a study of T cells after yellow fever vaccination. TCRdb itself ran the 5' RACE reads through MiXCR, one entry per CDR3 protein. The profile covers approximately 260,000 distinct CDR3 sequences, with over 10% appearing a single time and 0.4% to 0.55% taken by the ten largest. The source was CD4+ T cells sorted from PBMCs, collected 45 days after the yellow fever booster vaccination. These receptors came from a man aged 25-40 years who received the YFV17D yellow fever vaccine.

This clonotype was counted between two and nine times. The rearrangement joins TRBV19 to TRBJ1-1; 7 bases are a match to TRBD1. This CDR3 is built from 14 residues. V was clipped by 6 bases and J by 0 bases; unmatched bases: 4. From germline, CDR1 is LNHDA and CDR2 SQIVND (reference sequence). The CDR3 reads CASRGDSMNTEAFF. The CDR3 DNA reads as TGTGCCAGTAGGGGGGACAGCATGAACACTGAAGCTTTCTTT.

In its sample, this clonotype was seen many times. The chain employs TRBV29-1 and TRBJ2-2, with 9 bases aligning to TRBD2. The CDR3 contains 15 residues. Germline V gene sequence: CDR1 SQVTM, CDR2 ANQGSEA. The DNA of the CDR3 is TGCACCAACGTAGTGACTAGCGGTAACACCGGGGAGCTGTTTTTT. Amino acid sequence: CTNVVTSGNTGELFF.

This clonotype was detected only a few times. The chain employs TRBV5-1 and TRBJ2-1; 8 positions match TRBD2. The V gene end was trimmed by 0 bases and the J gene end by 4 bases; junction bases not matched to a gene: 6. Germline loops: CDR1 SGHRS, CDR2 YFSETQ. The CDR3 runs to 16 residues. The CDR3 bases are TGCGCCAGCAGCTTGGGATCGGGAGGGCTGTACAATGAGCAGTTCTTC. Translating gives CASSLGSGGLYNEQFF.

The V and J genes are TRBV19 and TRBJ1-2, with TRBD1 matching 7 bases. This CDR3 has 16 amino acids. V shed 3 bases, J shed 0 bases, and the junction held 7 bases outside the gene matches. Germline V gives CDR1 LNHDA, CDR2 SQIVND (reference sequence). The CDR3 sequence: CASSIGGGAANYGYTF. DNA of the CDR3: TGTGCCAGTAGTATTGGAGGGGGCGCAGCTAACTATGGCTACACCTTC.

V is TRBV7-2 and J is TRBJ2-7; perhaps TRBD1 as D (6 bases). The germline V and J ends were trimmed by 1 base and 3 bases, with 13 bases remaining between them. Germline CDR1 SGHTA, CDR2 FQGNSA. The CDR3 length is 15 residues. CDR3 DNA sequence: TGTGCCAGCAGCTTAGGGTGGGACACGAGCTACGAGCAGTACTTC. This codes for CASSLGWDTSYEQYF.

This clonotype was counted only a few times. This chain uses TRBV5-1 with TRBJ2-3; 12 positions match TRBD2. The ends lost 0 bases at V and 5 bases at J; junction bases unmatched: 7. Germline V gene data show CDR1 as SGHRS and CDR2 as YFSETQ. This CDR3 comprises 17 residues. The CDR3 bases are TGCGCCAGCAGCTTGGGGCTAGCGGGAGGGCCCGAAGATACGCAGTATTTT. It specifies CASSLGLAGGPEDTQYF.

There are many counts of this clonotype. The genes are TRBV20-1 and TRBJ2-1; D is possibly TRBD1 or TRBD2 (5 bases each). This CDR3 has 13 amino acids. Trimming took off 5 bases at V and 6 bases at J, with 14 bases between the two ends. CDR1 is DFQATT, CDR2 SNEGSKA, per germline (reference sequence). The CDR3 is CSAHLGTGNEQFF. The DNA for the CDR3 is TGCAGTGCTCACCTCGGGACCGGCAATGAGCAGTTCTTC.

The table lists this clonotype with a few counts. V is TRBV3-1 and J is TRBJ1-1; D gene unclear. This CDR3 spans 13 amino acids. Germline values: CDR1 LGHDT, CDR2 YNNKEL (reference sequence). V was trimmed by 2 bases and J by 4 bases, leaving 8 bases between them. The CDR3 DNA follows: TGTGCCAGCAGCCAAAGCTGGAGCACTGAAGCTTTCTTT. Residues: CASSQSWSTEAFF.

This clonotype has a handful of counts. The V call is TRBV6-2 or TRBV6-3, the J call TRBJ2-1, with D maybe TRBD1 (6 bases). V lost 2 bases, J lost 8 bases, and 19 bases lay in between. Germline assignment: CDR1 MNHEY and CDR2 SVGEGT. The CDR3 spans 16 residues. CDR3 sequence reads: CASSYLGPIGGDEQFF. The DNA of the CDR3 is TGTGCCAGCAGTTACCTCGGTCCAATTGGGGGCGATGAGCAGTTCTTC.

This chain uses TRBV4-3 with TRBJ1-4, with TRBD1 as a possible D gene (5 bases). This CDR3 spans 13 amino acids. The V end was cut by 5 bases, the J end by 5 bases, with 9 bases between. Germline V gene data show CDR1 as LGHNA and CDR2 as YSLEER. CDR3 nucleotide sequence: TGCGCCAGCAGCTCAGGGCTCAATGAAAAACTGTTTTTT. Translation: CASSSGLNEKLFF.

This chain uses TRBV7-8 with TRBJ2-3, with a weak D call TRBD1 (6 bases). This CDR3 has 16 amino acids. CDR1 and CDR2 from the germline V gene are SGHVS and FQNEAQ. V gave up 2 bases and J gave up 3 bases, with 15 bases separating them. CDR3 sequence reads: CASSLKLGAGTDTQYF. CDR3 sequence (DNA): TGTGCCAGCAGCTTAAAGTTGGGGGCAGGGACAGATACGCAGTATTTT.

There are a few counts of this clonotype. The chain couples TRBV6-2 or TRBV6-3 to TRBJ2-1; unclear D gene. Trimming took off 2 bases at V and 0 bases at J, with 8 bases between the two ends. Per germline, CDR1 MNHEY and CDR2 SVGEGT. This CDR3 region has 15 residues. The CDR3 DNA reads as TGTGCCAGCAGTTACAGCAGCTTCTCCTACAATGAGCAGTTCTTC. Protein product: CASSYSSFSYNEQFF.

This clonotype has only a few counts. This sequence joins TRBV2 and TRBJ2-7; 7 nucleotides align to TRBD1. The junction had 7 bases not matched to a gene; V was cut back by 8 bases and J by 0 bases. Per germline, CDR1 SNHLY and CDR2 FYNNEI. This CDR3 has 14 amino acids. In DNA form, the CDR3 reads TGTGCCAGCGTGGGACAGCTGAGCTCCTACGAGCAGTACTTC. Translating it yields CASVGQLSSYEQYF.

The table lists this clonotype with a few counts. This sequence joins TRBV6-1 and TRBJ1-1, with TRBD1 matching 10 bases. The V gene's germline CDR1 is MNHNS and CDR2 SASEGT. Trimming removed 6 bases from V and 3 bases from J; junction bases left unmatched: 7. The CDR3 loop spans 15 amino acids. The CDR3 spells CASSQRDRGYTEAFF. CDR3 sequence (DNA): TGTGCCAGCAGCCAAAGGGACAGGGGATACACTGAAGCTTTCTTT.

This chain uses TRBV4-1 with TRBJ1-1; maybe TRBD1 (5 bases). Germline V gene sequence: CDR1 MGHRA, CDR2 YSYEKL. CDR3 length: 17 residues. V was trimmed by 1 base and J by 1 base, leaving 16 bases between them. In DNA form, the CDR3 reads TGCGCCAGCAGCCAAGGTGGCCCTATTACAGGGAACACTGAAGCTTTCTTT. It translates to CASSQGGPITGNTEAFF.

The chain combines TRBV7-6 with TRBJ1-1; the D gene is possibly TRBD1 (5 bases). V lost 2 bases and J lost 3, with 16 bases in between. The CDR3 spans 16 residues. The germline gives CDR1 SGHVS, CDR2 FNYEAQ. The DNA for the CDR3 is TGTGCCAGCAGCTTACGGATTCCAGGGTCGGACACTGAAGCTTTCTTT. Its translation is CASSLRIPGSDTEAFF.

V gene TRBV2 combines with J gene TRBJ1-1; a possible D gene is TRBD1 (5 bases). This CDR3 spans 13 amino acids. Germline values: CDR1 SNHLY, CDR2 FYNNEI. Trimming left V 4 bases short and J 4 bases short, with 10 bases between. The CDR3 sequence is CASSVTGGTEAFF. CDR3 in DNA: TGTGCCAGCAGTGTGACCGGGGGCACTGAAGCTTTCTTT.

V and J are TRBV6-5 and TRBJ2-7; 8 nucleotides agree with TRBD1. In germline, CDR1 is MNHEY, CDR2 SVGAGI. This CDR3 region has 14 residues. V shed 4 bases and J 3 bases; nucleotides not matched to a gene: 5. CDR3 sequence (DNA): TGTGCCAGCAGTTCTTGGACAGGGTTCTACGAGCAGTACTTC. It is translated as CASSSWTGFYEQYF.

The genes are TRBV20-1 and TRBJ2-1; TRBD2 agrees at 15 bases. The CDR3 is 15 residues long. Germline loops: CDR1 DFQATT, CDR2 SNEGSKA (reference sequence). V trimming: 1 base; J trimming: 9 bases; junction bases outside the gene matches: 4. As DNA, the CDR3 is TGCAGTGCTAGAGGGACTAGCGGGAGGGTCACTGAGCAGTTCTTC. It yields the protein CSARGTSGRVTEQFF.

The J gene is TRBJ2-5, the V gene TRBV19; 7 bases fit TRBD2. The CDR3 covers 16 residues. Germline V gives CDR1 LNHDA, CDR2 SQIVND (reference sequence). Unmatched junction bases numbered 7, after V lost 1 base and J lost 2 bases. The CDR3 coding sequence is TGTGCCAGTAGTATAGGGACTAGTCCGAGGCAAGAGACCCAGTACTTC. This codes for CASSIGTSPRQETQYF.

This clonotype was seen a handful of times. This chain uses TRBV20-1 with TRBJ1-2, with no clear D. Trimming left V 5 bases short and J 2 bases short, with 15 bases between. Germline V gives CDR1 DFQATT, CDR2 SNEGSKA (reference sequence). This CDR3 has 14 residues. CDR3 coding DNA: TGCAGTGCTGCACTCTCGACCCCCAACTATGGCTACACCTTC. It translates to CSAALSTPNYGYTF.

As concerns this clonotype: Because it lacks the conserved phenylalanine or tryptophan at the end, this CDR3 is likely a read error. The V and J genes are TRBV11-2 and TRBJ2-5, with 7 bases aligning to TRBD2. Germline V gives CDR1 SGHAT, CDR2 FQNNGV. The CDR3 sequence is 16 residues long. The ends lost 6 bases at V and 1 base at J; junction bases unmatched: 11. The CDR3 loop reads CASRPILGGFQETQYL. The CDR3 DNA reads as TGTGCCAGCAGACCGATATTGGGAGGGTTCCAAGAGACCCAGTACTTA.

The chain links TRBV20-1 to TRBJ2-3; TRBD2 matches 11 bases. CDR1 is DFQATT, CDR2 SNEGSKA, per germline (reference sequence). The CDR3 sequence is 16 residues long. The trim removed 6 bases at V and 3 bases at J, leaving 11 bases unmatched. CDR3 in amino acids: CSAPLVAGGATDTQYF. The CDR3 coding sequence is TGCAGTGCCCCCCTGGTAGCGGGAGGGGCTACAGATACGCAGTATTTT.

The V gene is TRBV5-1, the J gene TRBJ2-2; weak D call: TRBD1 (6 bases). CDR3 size: 13 residues. With 5 bases removed from V and 5 bases from J, the gap between germline ends came to 10 bases. Germline V gives CDR1 SGHRS, CDR2 YFSETQ. CDR3 in amino acids: CASREGETGELFF. Written as DNA, the CDR3 is TGCGCCAGCAGAGAGGGGGAAACCGGGGAGCTGTTTTTT. The full variable domain, in which reference TRBV5-1 and TRBJ2-2 provide the parts outside the CDR3, is KAGVTQTPRYLIKTRGQQVTLSCSPISGHRSVSWYQQTPGQGLQFLFEYFSETQRNKGNFPGRFSGRQFSNSRSEMNVSTLELGDSALYLCASREGETGELFFGEGSRLTVL.

The table lists this clonotype with a few counts. This chain links TRBV10-2 with TRBJ2-7; 7 nucleotides match TRBD2. Per the germline V gene, CDR1 is WSHSY and CDR2 is SAAADI. CDR3 length: 12 amino acids. V shed 5 bases, J shed 6 bases, and the junction held 4 bases outside the gene matches. CDR3 nucleotide sequence: TGCGCCAGCAGTCCCGCGGGAGCCGAGCAGTACTTC. Protein product: CASSPAGAEQYF.